The 20 T cell receptor beta chains below come from one sample, sequenced in a study of a mutant IDH1 vaccine in newly diagnosed glioma (dated by TCRdb to about 2021). The antigens of these receptors remain unknown. The library came from the immunoSEQ multiplex PCR assay. TCRdb took this table from immuneACCESS and kept in-frame rearrangements with V and J called. Such tables lack part of the clones; where checked against another copy, unresolved V genes explain under half of the gap, and the rest is unexplained. A total of about 48,000 clones appear in this sample, roughly three quarters of them only once. The biggest ten clones account for around 6.7% of the sample. The sample's time point label, decoded: week 35, safety follow-up. Every vaccine dose consisted of 300 ug of a 20-mer mutant IDH1 peptide in Montanide, administered subcutaneously together with topical imiquimod. The sample consisted of PBMCs, taken from a glioma patient whose treatment included an IDH1 peptide vaccine. These receptors were taken from a middle-aged man with glioma.

The V and J genes are TRBV6-1 and TRBJ1-3; a weak D match, TRBD1 (5 bases). V was cut by 4 bases and J by 4 bases, with 14 bases left in between. This CDR3 is built from 15 residues. The germline V gene encodes CDR1 MNHNS and CDR2 SASEGT. For the CDR3, the DNA is TGTGCCAGCAGTGTCGACGGGGCTAGGGGAAACACCATATATTTT. Translation: CASSVDGARGNTIYF.

The CDR3 here is CASSHDSGTEAFF. As DNA, the CDR3 is TGTGCCAGCAGCCACGATTCGGGCACTGAAGCTTTCTTT. This rearrangement joins TRBV5-4 to TRBJ1-1, with unresolved D. V lost 4 bases and J lost 4, with 11 bases in between. The germline V gene encodes CDR1 SGHNT and CDR2 YYREEE (reference sequence). The CDR3 has 13 residues. Looking up the rest from reference TRBV5-4 and TRBJ1-1 gives the full variable domain: ETGVTQSPTHLIKTRGQQVTLRCSSQSGHNTVSWYQQALGQGPQFIFQYYREEENGRGNFPPRFSGLQFPNYSSELNVNALELDDSALYLCASSHDSGTEAFFGQGTRLTVV.

The sample holds a few counts of this clone. The V call is TRBV7-8, the J call TRBJ1-1; 7 bases map to TRBD1. The J segment lost 4 bases and the V segment lost 5 bases, leaving 10 bases of the junction unmatched. The CDR3 extends over 15 amino acids. From germline, CDR1 is SGHVS and CDR2 FQNEAQ. CDR3: CASSPRQGPSTEAFF. The CDR3 DNA is TGTGCCAGCAGCCCGAGACAGGGCCCGAGCACTGAAGCTTTCTTT. Drawing the rest from reference TRBV7-8 and TRBJ1-1, the complete variable domain is GAGVSQSPRYKVAKRGQDVALRCDPISGHVSLFWYQQALGQGPEFLTYFQNEAQLDKSGLPSDRFFAERPEGSVSTLKIQRTQQEDSAVYLCASSPRQGPSTEAFFGQGTRLTVV.

The rearrangement links TRBV4-2 to TRBJ1-1; 11 bases map to TRBD1. CDR3 length: 18 amino acids. Trimming at V came to 0 bases and at J to 4 bases, leaving 10 bases not matched to a gene. From germline, CDR1 is LGHNA and CDR2 YNFKEQ. The CDR3 DNA sequence: TGTGCCAGCAGCCAAGATCTGGGACAGGGGGTGCTGAGCACTGAAGCTTTCTTT. Its translation: CASSQDLGQGVLSTEAFF.

This chain connects TRBV2 to TRBJ1-4; no clear D gene. CDR3 length: 13 residues. CDR1 is SNHLY, CDR2 FYNNEI, per germline. Trimming left V 6 bases short and J 5 bases short, with 10 bases between. In DNA form, the CDR3 reads TGTGCCAGCAGAAGAGGGATGAATGAAAAACTGTTTTTT. This sequence encodes CASRRGMNEKLFF.

The rearrangement uses TRBV10-2 and TRBJ2-3; perhaps D is TRBD1 or TRBD2 (5 bases each). V was clipped by 5 bases and J by 0 bases, with 9 bases between them. This CDR3 contains 14 residues. CDR1 and CDR2 (germline): WSHSY, SAAADI. The CDR3 nucleotides read TGCGCCAGCAGTCGGGACCCGAGCACAGATACGCAGTATTTT. Translated, it gives CASSRDPSTDTQYF.

The V and J genes are TRBV30 and TRBJ2-1, with TRBD2 matching 11 bases. The CDR3 is 14 residues long. CDR1 is GTSNPN, CDR2 SVGIG, per germline (reference sequence). Losses at the gene ends were 1 base for V and 6 bases for J; bases not matched to a gene: 2. CDR3 coding DNA: TGTGCCTGGAGTGATAGCGGGGGGGCCAATGAGCAGTTCTTC. Its translation: CAWSDSGGANEQFF.

The chain is built from TRBV21-1 and TRBJ2-7; the D call of TRBD1 is as the table states it, not checked on the DNA. TRBV21-1 is recorded as a pseudogene. This CDR3 contains 14 residues. The CDR3 nucleotides are TGTGCCAGCAGCAAAGGGATGGAGACAGTTCAGCAGTACTTC. Translating it yields CASSKGMETVQQYF.

The CDR3 reads CASSQVHGEYEQYF. CDR3 coding DNA: TGCGCCAGCAGCCAAGTTCACGGGGAGTACGAGCAGTACTTC. This chain links TRBV4-1 with TRBJ2-7; possible D gene TRBD2, 5 bases. This CDR3 contains 14 residues. The V end lost 1 base, the J end lost 4 bases, and 11 bases lay between the germline ends. Germline lookup yields CDR1 MGHRA and CDR2 YSYEKL.

The chain joins TRBV14 to TRBJ2-1, with 9 nucleotides matching TRBD1. CDR1 and CDR2 from the germline V gene are SGHDN and FVKESK. Unmatched junction bases numbered 11, after V lost 8 bases and J lost 9 bases. This CDR3 has 14 residues. CDR3 nucleotides: TGTGCCAGCCGGCCGGGACAGGGTTTCAGTGAGCAGTTCTTC. Its protein is CASRPGQGFSEQFF. Together with reference TRBV14 and TRBJ2-1, the CDR3 gives the full variable domain: EAGVTQFPSHSVIEKGQTVTLRCDPISGHDNLYWYRRVMGKEIKFLLHFVKESKQDESGMPNNRFLAERTGGTYSTLKVQPAELEDSGVYFCASRPGQGFSEQFFGPGTRLTVL.

The chain is built from TRBV7-6 and TRBJ1-1; D gene ambiguous. Germline CDR1 reads SGHVS; CDR2 reads FNYEAQ. Trimming left V 1 base short and J 5 bases short, with 8 bases between. The CDR3 consists of 13 residues. The CDR3 reads CASSLETGTEAFF. The CDR3 DNA is TGTGCCAGCAGCTTAGAAACGGGGACTGAAGCTTTCTTT.

Note on this clone: One end of the junction is discordant with germline, which a read error may explain. The gene calls are TRBV7-7 and TRBJ2-7; D gene unclear. The CDR3 runs to 17 residues. Germline loops: CDR1 SSHAT, CDR2 FNYEAQ (reference sequence). CDR3 in DNA: TGTGCTAGCAGCTTCCCCACGGAAGAACTAAGCTCCTACGAGCAGTACTTC. Translated: CASSFPTEELSSYEQYF.

The genes are TRBV5-1 and TRBJ2-7; TRBD1 might be the D (6 bases). The CDR3 is 14 residues long. CDR1 is SGHRS, CDR2 YFSETQ, per germline. Trimming pared 2 bases from V and 5 bases from J, leaving 14 bases between. Here the CDR3 reads CASSLTTGPHEQYF. The CDR3 DNA is TGCGCCAGCAGCTTAACTACAGGGCCGCACGAGCAGTACTTC.

This clone was picked up a small number of times. The chain employs TRBV5-4 and TRBJ1-2; D is undetermined. This CDR3 has 12 amino acids. The V gene's germline CDR1 is SGHNT and CDR2 YYREEE (reference sequence). V was cut by 0 bases and J by 4 bases, with 4 bases left in between. In DNA form, the CDR3 reads TGTGCCAGCAGCTTGGACGCCTATGGCTACACCTTC. This translates into CASSLDAYGYTF.

The chain joins TRBV6-1 to TRBJ2-1; 11 bases are shared with TRBD2. The CDR3 totals 14 residues. Germline assignment: CDR1 MNHNS and CDR2 SASEGT. V was clipped by 8 bases and J by 7 bases; unmatched bases: 7. In nucleotides, the CDR3 is TGTGCCAGCTTAACTAGCGGGGGTCAGAATGAGCAGTTCTTC. This gives the protein CASLTSGGQNEQFF.

This clone was seen more than once but under ten times. The chain links TRBV5-8 to TRBJ1-1; D not certain. The CDR3 runs to 14 residues. Germline-derived CDR1 and CDR2 are SGHTS and YDEGEE. Trimming cost V 6 bases and J 3 bases, with 15 bases left between them. In DNA form, the CDR3 reads TGTGCCAGCACCCAAAGACCAGGTTACACTGAAGCTTTCTTT. Translated, it gives CASTQRPGYTEAFF.

J is TRBJ2-1 and V is TRBV2; 8 nucleotides align to TRBD2. After removal of 4 bases from V and 3 bases from J, the junction contained 2 bases not matched to a gene. From germline, CDR1 is SNHLY and CDR2 FYNNEI. The CDR3 totals 14 residues. CDR3 bases: TGTGCCAGCAGTGTAGCGGGAAGCTACAATGAGCAGTTCTTC. This sequence encodes CASSVAGSYNEQFF. Full variable domain (outside the CDR3, taken from reference TRBV2 and TRBJ2-1): EPEVTQTPSHQVTQMGQEVILRCVPISNHLYFYWYRQILGQKVEFLVSFYNNEISEKSEIFDDQFSVERPDGSNFTLKIRSTKLEDSAMYFCASSVAGSYNEQFFGPGTRLTVL.

The chain couples TRBV18 to TRBJ2-7, with D uncertain. V shed 5 bases and J shed 3 bases, with 14 bases lying between them. Germline V lookup: CDR1 KGHSH, CDR2 LQKENI. The CDR3 covers 14 residues. Here the CDR3 DNA reads TGTGCCAGCTCAAACGAAGTACTACTCTACGAGCAGTACTTC. Translated: CASSNEVLLYEQYF.

This rearrangement joins TRBV6-1 to TRBJ2-7; TRBD1 agrees at 9 bases. CDR3 length equals 15 residues. The ends lost 4 bases at V and 4 bases at J; junction bases unmatched: 8. The V gene's germline CDR1 is MNHNS and CDR2 SASEGT. CDR3 bases: TGTGCCAGCAGTGGGACAGGGGCTGGCCGTTACGAGCAGTACTTC. Protein sequence: CASSGTGAGRYEQYF.

The V gene is TRBV30, the J gene TRBJ1-3; no firm D call. V dropped 0 bases and J dropped 0 bases, with 6 bases sitting between them. The CDR3 sequence is 14 residues long. CDR1 and CDR2 from the germline V gene are GTSNPN and SVGIG (reference sequence). CDR3 sequence reads: CAWSVGNSGNTIYF. The DNA for the CDR3 is TGTGCCTGGAGTGTGGGCAACTCTGGAAACACCATATATTTT.